What follows are 8 T cell receptor beta chains derived from one specimen sequenced in a study of shared clonotypes between healthy human individuals. The method was immunoSEQ multiplex PCR; TCRdb's version includes in-frame clones alone and lacks a portion of them. The table includes some 790,000 clones, about two thirds detected once. Sequenced material: memory CD4+ T cells sorted from blood. Indicated subset: CD45RA-negative fraction. These receptor sequences come from a woman aged 25 to 39 in good health.

The CDR3 spells CASSLINEQFF. CDR3 DNA: TGTGCCAGCAGCTTAATCAATGAGCAGTTCTTC. V usage is TRBV7-9 and J usage is TRBJ2-1; D gene unclear. The CDR3 totals 11 residues. Germline lookup yields CDR1 SEHNR and CDR2 FQNEAQ (reference sequence). V lost 2 bases to trimming and J lost 6 bases, with 2 bases between them. The variable domain in full, completed from reference TRBV7-9 and TRBJ2-1, reads DTGVSQNPRHKITKRGQNVTFRCDPISEHNRLYWYRQTLGQGPEFLTYFQNEAQLEKSRLLSDRFSAERPKGSFSTLEIQRTEQGDSAMYLCASSLINEQFFGPGTRLTVL.

The rearrangement links TRBV14 to TRBJ1-2; D gene ambiguous. Per the germline V gene, CDR1 is SGHDN and CDR2 is FVKESK. The length of the CDR3 is 14 residues. Trimming took off 0 bases at V and 2 bases at J, with 7 bases between the two ends. Here the CDR3 reads CASSQESGNYGYTF. DNA for the CDR3: TGTGCCAGCAGCCAAGAATCGGGGAACTATGGCTACACCTTC.

V is TRBV28 and J is TRBJ1-2; no clear D gene. CDR3 length: 14 amino acids. Trimming stripped 2 bases from V and 1 base from J, with 8 bases between. Looked up from germline, CDR1 is MDHEN and CDR2 is SYDVKM. In DNA form, the CDR3 reads TGTGCCAGCAGTTTAGGGGTGGGTAACTATGGCTACACCTTC. This codes for CASSLGVGNYGYTF.

The V call is TRBV7-9, the J call TRBJ2-1; a possible D gene is TRBD2 (6 bases). Trimming took off 6 bases at V and 4 bases at J, with 13 bases between the two ends. This CDR3 is 14 amino acids long. Germline CDR1 SEHNR, CDR2 FQNEAQ (reference sequence). Here the CDR3 reads CASSGGSSYNEQFF. In DNA form, the CDR3 reads TGTGCCAGCAGTGGGGGGTCTTCATACAATGAGCAGTTCTTC.

This clone was counted between two and nine times. The gene calls are TRBV7-6 and TRBJ2-5; D gene uncertain. Germline values: CDR1 SGHVS, CDR2 FNYEAQ. V was trimmed by 2 bases and J by 4 bases, leaving 8 bases between them. The CDR3 has 13 amino acids. The chain's CDR3 is CASSLSRRETQYF. Here the CDR3 DNA reads TGTGCCAGCAGCTTATCACGCAGAGAGACCCAGTACTTC.

A few counts support this clone. The chain links TRBV4-1 to TRBJ2-3; 10 positions agree with TRBD2. Germline CDR1 reads MGHRA; CDR2 reads YSYEKL. CDR3 size: 16 residues. V lost 4 bases, J lost 0 bases, and 4 bases stayed unmatched. The CDR3 DNA reads TGCGCCAGCAGCCGACCACTAGCGGGAAGCACAGATACGCAGTATTTT. Residues: CASSRPLAGSTDTQYF.

This rearrangement joins TRBV14 to TRBJ2-3, with 14 bases that match TRBD2. Germline V gene lookup returns CDR1 SGHDN and CDR2 FVKESK. V lost 7 bases, J lost 8 bases, and 5 bases stayed unmatched. CDR3 size: 14 residues. CDR3 sequence: CASKGLAGEGTQYF. Here the CDR3 DNA reads TGTGCCAGCAAGGGACTAGCGGGAGAAGGTACGCAGTATTTT.

The genes are TRBV27 and TRBJ1-4, with TRBD1 identical over 10 bases. With V trimmed by 7 bases and J by 10 bases, 15 bases remained unmatched. CDR1 is MNHEY and CDR2 is SMNVEV in the germline V gene (reference sequence). CDR3 size: 16 residues. The CDR3 protein is CASTQNAGTGARKLFF. The CDR3 DNA reads TGTGCCAGCACCCAAAACGCCGGGACAGGGGCGAGAAAACTGTTTTTT.